Each of the 25 T cell receptor beta chains below was sequenced from the same sample in a study of T cell repertoires in cytomegalovirus infection. Via MiXCR, TCRdb re-called the reads, giving one row per CDR3 protein. The sample includes around 100,000 distinct CDR3 sequences, about 15% seen only once; the top ten take 8% to 9.5%. Source material: PBMCs. These receptors all come from a human donor in good health (CMV status not recorded). Some clones in this sample may be carry-over from other donors' samples.

This clonotype has ten or more counts. The genes are TRBV7-9 and TRBJ2-1; TRBD1 agrees at 8 bases. Germline CDR1 SEHNR, CDR2 FQNEAQ (reference sequence). This CDR3 is built from 15 residues. Unmatched junction bases numbered 5, after V lost 0 bases and J lost 7 bases. CDR3 region: CASSLAGQVLNEQFF. CDR3 sequence (DNA): TGTGCCAGCAGCTTAGCGGGACAGGTGTTGAATGAGCAGTTCTTC.

This clonotype was observed a few times. The chain links TRBV2 to TRBJ2-1; possible D gene TRBD1, 6 bases. V was shortened by 6 bases and J by 6 bases, with 15 bases between the two germline ends. Germline CDR1 and CDR2: SNHLY and FYNNEI. The CDR3 consists of 14 residues. The CDR3 loop reads CASRGLRGFNEQFF. In DNA, the CDR3 is TGTGCCAGCAGAGGCCTAAGGGGGTTCAATGAGCAGTTCTTC.

This clonotype was seen repeatedly, ten times or more. V and J are TRBV7-8 and TRBJ1-5; D gene unclear. The V end lost 5 bases, the J end lost 7 bases, and 9 bases lay between the germline ends. Germline V gene sequence: CDR1 SGHVS, CDR2 FQNEAQ. This CDR3 spans 12 amino acids. This CDR3 is CASSDRNQPQHF. The CDR3 DNA sequence: TGTGCCAGCAGCGACCGGAACCAGCCCCAGCATTTT. The whole variable domain, filled in from reference TRBV7-8 and TRBJ1-5, reads GAGVSQSPRYKVAKRGQDVALRCDPISGHVSLFWYQQALGQGPEFLTYFQNEAQLDKSGLPSDRFFAERPEGSVSTLKIQRTQQEDSAVYLCASSDRNQPQHFGDGTRLSIL.

This clonotype turned up a few times. The chain recombines TRBV7-2 with TRBJ1-1; D not resolved. Germline-derived CDR1 and CDR2 are SGHTA and FQGNSA. The CDR3 is made up of 14 amino acids. Trimming took 5 bases from V and 3 from J, leaving 13 bases between them. The chain's CDR3 is CASSPTDGDTEAFF. The CDR3 DNA reads as TGTGCCAGCAGCCCGACCGACGGGGACACTGAAGCTTTCTTT.

At least ten counts were recorded for this clonotype. V usage is TRBV7-2 and J usage is TRBJ1-2, with D unclear. Germline-derived CDR1 and CDR2 are SGHTA and FQGNSA. Trimming took off 1 base at V and 7 bases at J, with 10 bases between the two ends. The CDR3 extends over 13 amino acids. The CDR3, as DNA: TGTGCCAGCAGCTTAGAAGGGTTGCTTGGCTACACCTTC. As protein: CASSLEGLLGYTF.

The table lists this clonotype with many counts. V is TRBV5-1 and J is TRBJ2-5; tentatively, D is TRBD2 (6 bases). V gave up 4 bases and J gave up 5 bases, with 15 bases separating them. The CDR3 spans 14 residues. CDR1 is SGHRS, CDR2 YFSETQ, per germline. CDR3 bases: TGCGCCAGCAGCGAGGGACTGCTGTCGGAGACCCAGTACTTC. Residues: CASSEGLLSETQYF.

This sequence joins TRBV5-4 and TRBJ1-5, with D unclear. The CDR3 has 12 residues. The V end lost 0 bases, the J end lost 9 bases, and 7 bases lay between the germline ends. CDR1 and CDR2 from the germline V gene are SGHNT and YYREEE (reference sequence). The CDR3 region is CASSLGEGPQHF. The DNA for the CDR3 is TGTGCCAGCAGCTTGGGGGAAGGGCCCCAGCATTTT. The full variable domain, completed using reference TRBV5-4 and TRBJ1-5, is ETGVTQSPTHLIKTRGQQVTLRCSSQSGHNTVSWYQQALGQGPQFIFQYYREEENGRGNFPPRFSGLQFPNYSSELNVNALELDDSALYLCASSLGEGPQHFGDGTRLSIL.

This clonotype was seen ten or more times. The chain combines TRBV11-2 with TRBJ2-3; perhaps TRBD1 as D (6 bases). V lost 4 bases and J 7 bases, leaving 18 bases between the germline ends. The CDR3 spans 15 residues. Germline loops: CDR1 SGHAT, CDR2 FQNNGV. The CDR3: CASSYRDKALYTQYF. CDR3 in DNA: TGTGCCAGCAGCTACCGGGACAAGGCCCTATATACGCAGTATTTT.

This clonotype was counted many times. The chain recombines TRBV7-2 with TRBJ2-3; D uncertain. V lost 4 bases and J 1 base, leaving 9 bases between the germline ends. The CDR3 totals 14 residues. Germline-derived CDR1 and CDR2 are SGHTA and FQGNSA. The CDR3: CASSSGPGTDTQYF. The DNA of the CDR3 is TGTGCCAGCAGCTCCGGACCTGGCACAGATACGCAGTATTTT.

V gene TRBV7-3 combines with J gene TRBJ2-3; 10 bases are a match to TRBD2. After removal of 1 base from V and 8 bases from J, the junction contained 9 bases not matched to a gene. Germline assignment: CDR1 SGHTA and CDR2 FQGTGA. The CDR3 totals 16 residues. The CDR3 DNA sequence: TGTGCCAGCAGCTTAAATCCCAGCGGGGGGGGGGGTACGCAGTATTTT. It is translated as CASSLNPSGGGGTQYF.

This clonotype was seen a handful of times. This chain connects TRBV7-9 to TRBJ1-1, with D possibly matching TRBD1 (5 bases). This CDR3 spans 14 amino acids. Trimming left V 5 bases short and J 5 bases short, with 15 bases between. Germline-derived CDR1 and CDR2 are SEHNR and FQNEAQ (reference sequence). CDR3 in DNA: TGTGCCAGCAGCGGAGCAGGGTTTTGGACTGAAGCTTTCTTT. This codes for CASSGAGFWTEAFF.

There are many counts of this clonotype. This chain uses TRBV6-2 or TRBV6-3 with TRBJ2-7, with D perhaps matching TRBD1 (5 bases). V lost 7 bases and J 9 bases, leaving 25 bases between the germline ends. Germline V lookup: CDR1 MNHEY, CDR2 SVGEGT. The CDR3 has 15 residues. In DNA form, the CDR3 reads TGTGCCAGCAACCCACGGCACCTGACCGGTCAGGGGCAGTACTTC. This encodes CASNPRHLTGQGQYF.

Ten or more counts support this clonotype. V is TRBV7-2 and J is TRBJ1-1; D unclear. Trimming removed 3 bases from V and 6 bases from J, with 17 bases in between. The CDR3 extends over 15 amino acids. CDR1 and CDR2 from the germline V gene are SGHTA and FQGNSA. CDR3 protein: CASSFLDRLSAEAFF. The CDR3 DNA is TGTGCCAGCAGCTTCCTCGACCGGTTAAGTGCTGAAGCTTTCTTT.

This clonotype came up many times. The rearrangement links TRBV7-6 to TRBJ2-2, with 15 bases lining up with TRBD2. The germline V gene encodes CDR1 SGHVS and CDR2 FNYEAQ. This CDR3 has 18 residues. The junction had 5 bases not matched to a gene; V was cut back by 4 bases and J by 2 bases. The CDR3: CASSSWTSGGDNTGELFF. As DNA, the CDR3 is TGTGCCAGCAGCTCTTGGACTAGCGGGGGGGATAACACCGGGGAGCTGTTTTTT.

This clonotype has ten or more counts. This rearrangement joins TRBV2 to TRBJ2-3, with a weak D call TRBD2 (6 bases). This CDR3 spans 14 amino acids. Trimming stripped 6 bases from V and 0 bases from J, with 10 bases between. Germline values: CDR1 SNHLY, CDR2 FYNNEI. This CDR3 reads CASRSSGSTDTQYF. The CDR3 DNA is TGTGCCAGCAGGAGTAGCGGTAGCACAGATACGCAGTATTTT.

This clonotype was recorded many times. V usage is TRBV7-8 and J usage is TRBJ2-6, with D possibly being TRBD1 or TRBD2 (5 bases each). The CDR3 contains 15 residues. Per germline, CDR1 SGHVS and CDR2 FQNEAQ. The V and J ends lost 5 bases and 2 bases respectively, with 10 bases between them. CDR3 amino acids: CASSLGTAGANVLTF. The CDR3 DNA sequence: TGTGCCAGCAGCCTGGGGACGGCTGGGGCCAACGTCCTGACTTTC.

This clonotype was picked up a small number of times. The chain couples TRBV20-1 to TRBJ1-5; tentative D call: TRBD1 (5 bases). The CDR3 extends over 13 amino acids. CDR1 is DFQATT, CDR2 SNEGSKA, per germline (reference sequence). Trimming took off 0 bases at V and 7 bases at J, with 10 bases between the two ends. DNA for the CDR3: TGCAGTGCTAGAGATGGGGGAGGCCAGCCCCAGCATTTT. This codes for CSARDGGGQPQHF.

The table lists this clonotype with a few counts. The rearrangement uses TRBV7-3 and TRBJ2-2; D not certain. The V end was cut by 1 base, the J end by 5 bases, with 5 bases between. The CDR3 is 13 amino acids. Germline loops: CDR1 SGHTA, CDR2 FQGTGA. The CDR3 nucleotides are TGTGCCAGCAGCTTAAGTCCAACCGGGGAGCTGTTTTTT. Translated, it gives CASSLSPTGELFF.

This clonotype has a count of ten or more. The chain carries TRBV7-2 and TRBJ1-2; TRBD1 matches 9 bases. CDR3 length: 15 amino acids. Looked up from germline, CDR1 is SGHTA and CDR2 is FQGNSA. V was clipped by 2 bases and J by 4 bases; unmatched bases: 5. CDR3 in amino acids: CASSLRQGDSYGYTF. For the CDR3, the DNA is TGTGCCAGCAGCTTAAGACAGGGGGACAGCTATGGCTACACCTTC.

Details on this clonotype: A read error may explain this, as a much larger clone is one base away. The V and J genes are TRBV12-3 or TRBV12-4 and TRBJ1-2, with D hard to call. The CDR3 has 14 amino acids. CDR3 loop: CTSSLKGAGDGYTF. The CDR3, as DNA: TGTACCAGCAGTTTGAAAGGTGCAGGCGACGGCTACACCTTC.

The J gene is TRBJ2-7, the V gene TRBV2; D may match TRBD1 or TRBD2 (5 bases each). V lost 6 bases, J lost 3 bases, and 12 bases lay in between. The CDR3 sequence is 13 residues long. Germline-derived CDR1 and CDR2 are SNHLY and FYNNEI. CDR3 loop: CASRGDGLYEQYF. Here the CDR3 DNA reads TGTGCCAGCAGAGGGGACGGCCTCTACGAGCAGTACTTC.

The CDR3 region has the DNA TGTGCCAGCAGCCAAGACGGCAGCAATCAGCCCCAGCATTTT. Translated, it gives CASSQDGSNQPQHF. The chain couples TRBV3-1 to TRBJ1-5; unclear D gene. This CDR3 region has 14 residues. From germline, CDR1 is LGHDT and CDR2 YNNKEL (reference sequence). Trimming took 0 bases from V and 1 from J, leaving 4 bases between them. Looking up the rest from reference TRBV3-1 and TRBJ1-5 gives the full variable domain: DTAVSQTPKYLVTQMGNDKSIKCEQNLGHDTMYWYKQDSKKFLKIMFSYNNKELIINETVPNRFSPKSPDKAHLNLHINSLELGDSAVYFCASSQDGSNQPQHFGDGTRLSIL.

The genes are TRBV20-1 and TRBJ1-3; 7 bases match TRBD1. With 2 bases clipped from V and 8 bases from J, the junction kept 6 bases outside the gene matches. Germline V gene sequence: CDR1 DFQATT, CDR2 SNEGSKA (reference sequence). The CDR3 extends over 13 amino acids. Here the CDR3 DNA reads TGCAGTGCTAGATTACAGGGGCTGCACACCATATATTTT. Protein: CSARLQGLHTIYF.

This clonotype was seen only a few times. The gene calls are TRBV6-6 and TRBJ2-7, with TRBD1 as a possible D gene (5 bases). Germline lookup yields CDR1 MNHNY and CDR2 SVGAGI (reference sequence). The CDR3 has 12 amino acids. Trimming cost V 8 bases and J 6 bases, with 14 bases left between them. CDR3 protein: CASRQDMGEQYF. The DNA for the CDR3 is TGTGCCAGCCGTCAGGACATGGGCGAGCAGTACTTC.

This clonotype was found many times. CDR3 coding DNA: TGTGCCAGCAGCTCCGGGAGGAACACTGAAGCTTTCTTT. This gives the protein CASSSGRNTEAFF. The V call is TRBV7-8, the J call TRBJ1-1; D unclear. Germline V gene lookup returns CDR1 SGHVS and CDR2 FQNEAQ. Trimming removed 4 bases from V and 1 base from J, with 7 bases in between. The CDR3 covers 13 residues.